This T cell receptor (beta chain) was recovered during a study of post-analysis software for immune sequencing data (dated by TCRdb to 2015 to 2017). Background for the entire study: Disease courses on record covered relapsing-remitting, secondary progressive and progressive-relapsing multiple sclerosis, though some patients had no subtype annotation. The patient repertoires were set against about 12 previously published healthy control repertoires from donors whose ages ranged from about 6 to 25 years. A subset of samples was prepared in parallel using single-end sample barcoding, then pooled and co-amplified after Illumina adapter ligation. Overall study outcomes, separate from this receptor: When samples were clustered directly using the F measure, samples prepared in the same batch co-clustered strongly, which prompted a batch-effect correction. Several TRBV segments, including TRBV5-6, TRBV5-1 and TRBV20-1, were significantly more frequent in patients than controls. Multiple sclerosis patients had significantly lower normalized Chao1 diversity than controls, a result that suggests substantial peripheral T-cell clonal expansion. The control group was slightly older than the multiple sclerosis patient group.

To demonstrate the VDJtools post-analysis software, TCR beta repertoires were profiled from the peripheral blood of about 14 young patients with multiple sclerosis. Multiple sclerosis patients were children and adolescents aged about 6 to 16 years. Library preparation was by PCR. The run used an Illumina HiSeq 2500. To reduce PCR and sequencing biases, unique molecular identifiers were incorporated into the TCR beta cDNA libraries. Approximately 500,000 cDNA molecules were obtained for every 1 to 10 million input T cells, so each molecule roughly corresponded to one T cell. The patient libraries were prepared and sequenced with the same protocol used for the earlier healthy control dataset. Samples belonging to the same batch were prepared together, multiplexed and sequenced on a shared HiSeq lane. On the authors' methods: Raw barcoded reads were processed with MIGEC, and single-read molecular identifier groups were discarded before consensus assembly and CDR3 extraction. VDJtools was used for post-analysis of the clonotype tables, and diversity was normalized by down-sampling every dataset to the size of the smallest sample. In repertoire overlap clustering, CDR3 amino acid sequences, but not nucleotide sequences, were matched to correct batch-related cross-sample contamination. Clones were called with MiXCR by TCRdb after fastp trimmed the public reads at Q25, and only in-frame beta chains were retained. For every CDR3 protein sequence, its rows merge into one entry that carries the most common genes and DNA. The V and J calls, along with clone size, are taken from TCRdb and not from the paper's own processing. Across this sample there are roughly 700,000 distinct CDR3 sequences, with about 27% seen only once. Roughly 0.53% of the sample is in the top ten clones.

About this clonotype: The antigen it binds to is not known. Base qualities are not provided; no much larger clone lies one nucleotide away.

Its CDR3 holds 14 amino acids, cysteine through phenylalanine. The entry retains the CDR3 DNA only, 42 bases that are in frame from base 1. CDR1 MNHEY and CDR2 SVGAGI are derived from the germline V gene. The specimen sequenced was blood. The chain joins TRBV6-5 to TRBJ2-5, with TRBD1 identical over 10 junction bases. Judging by the DNA end, TRBJ2-7 fits better; the J call may be wrong. This clonotype was obtained from a girl aged 10 to 17 with multiple sclerosis. The bases are TGTGCCAGCAGTTCGGCCGGGACAGGGGTCGAGCAGTACTTC. This yields the protein CASSSAGTGVEQYF.